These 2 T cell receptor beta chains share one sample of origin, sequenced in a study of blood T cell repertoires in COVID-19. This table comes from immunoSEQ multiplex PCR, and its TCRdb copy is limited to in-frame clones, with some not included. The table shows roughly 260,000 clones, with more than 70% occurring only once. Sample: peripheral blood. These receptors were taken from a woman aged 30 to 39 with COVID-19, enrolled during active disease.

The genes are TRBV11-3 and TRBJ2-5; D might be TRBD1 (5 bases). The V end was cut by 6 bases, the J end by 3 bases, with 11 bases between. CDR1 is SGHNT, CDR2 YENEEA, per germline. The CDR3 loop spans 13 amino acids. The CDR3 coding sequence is TGTGCCAGCAGAGGAGTAGGGGAAGAGACCCAGTACTTC. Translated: CASRGVGEETQYF.

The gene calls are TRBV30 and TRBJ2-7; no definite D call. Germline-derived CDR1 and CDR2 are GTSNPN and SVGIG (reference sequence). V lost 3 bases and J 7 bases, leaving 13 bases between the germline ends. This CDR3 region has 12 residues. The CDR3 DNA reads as TGTGCCTGGAGCAGGAATTTAGGAGAGCAGTACTTC. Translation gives CAWSRNLGEQYF.